This paragraph reports one TCR beta chain. Its cognate antigen is unknown. This sample stems from a study of shared clonotypes between healthy human individuals. The wider study: CD4 naive and CD4 memory each took three plates per donor, while CD8 naive took two and CD8 memory one. Overall study findings and caveats: A generally larger estimated richness was seen in naive subsets than in memory subsets.

The CDR3 covers 11 residues. The V end was cut by 10 bases, the J end by 5 bases, with 9 bases between. CDR1 is MNHEY and CDR2 is SMNVEV in the germline V gene (reference sequence). Using immunoSEQ multiplex PCR, the repertoire was profiled, and TCRdb retains in-frame clones only, with some absent. This table has about 2.4 million clones, over 85% appearing once. Sample: naive CD4+ T cells from PBMCs. The subset: CD45RA+ positively selected. This sequence joins TRBV27 and TRBJ2-1; D uncertain. The sequence was collected from a man aged 18 to 30 in good health. Some clones in this sample may be carry-over from other donors' samples. The CDR3 DNA follows: TGTGCCACTCGAATTAACAATGAGCAGTTCTTC. Its translation: CATRINNEQFF.